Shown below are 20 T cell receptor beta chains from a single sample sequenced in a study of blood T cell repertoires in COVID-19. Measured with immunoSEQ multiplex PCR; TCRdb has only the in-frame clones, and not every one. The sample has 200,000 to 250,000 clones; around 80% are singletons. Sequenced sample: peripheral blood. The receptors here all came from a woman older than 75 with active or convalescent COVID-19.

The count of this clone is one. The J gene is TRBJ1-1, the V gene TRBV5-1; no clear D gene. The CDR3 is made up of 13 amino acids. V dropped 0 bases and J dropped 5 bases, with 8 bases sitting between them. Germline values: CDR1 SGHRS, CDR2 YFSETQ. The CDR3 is CASSLEWATEAFF. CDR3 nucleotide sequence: TGCGCCAGCAGCTTGGAGTGGGCGACTGAAGCTTTCTTT. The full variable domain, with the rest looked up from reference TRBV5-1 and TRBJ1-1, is KAGVTQTPRYLIKTRGQQVTLSCSPISGHRSVSWYQQTPGQGLQFLFEYFSETQRNKGNFPGRFSGRQFSNSRSEMNVSTLELGDSALYLCASSLEWATEAFFGQGTRLTVV.

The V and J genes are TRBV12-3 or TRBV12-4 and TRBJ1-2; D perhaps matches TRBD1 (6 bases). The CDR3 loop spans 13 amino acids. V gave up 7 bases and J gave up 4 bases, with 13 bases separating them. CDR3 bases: TGTGCCAGCACCCCGACAGGACGCTATGGCTACACCTTC. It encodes CASTPTGRYGYTF.

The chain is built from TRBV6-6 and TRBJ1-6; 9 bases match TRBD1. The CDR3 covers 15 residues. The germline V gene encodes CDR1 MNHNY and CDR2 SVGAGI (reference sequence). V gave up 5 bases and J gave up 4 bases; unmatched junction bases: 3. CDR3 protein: CASSGTGNYNSPLHF. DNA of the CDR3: TGTGCCAGCAGTGGGACAGGGAATTATAATTCACCCCTCCACTTT.

The CDR3, as DNA: TGTGCCAGTAGTATCGGACAGGATTCACCCCTCCACTTT. Its translation: CASSIGQDSPLHF. The chain employs TRBV19 and TRBJ1-6; 7 bases match TRBD1. This CDR3 comprises 13 residues. The germline V gene has CDR1 LNHDA and CDR2 SQIVND (reference sequence). V shed 3 bases, J shed 8 bases, and the junction held 1 base outside the gene matches.

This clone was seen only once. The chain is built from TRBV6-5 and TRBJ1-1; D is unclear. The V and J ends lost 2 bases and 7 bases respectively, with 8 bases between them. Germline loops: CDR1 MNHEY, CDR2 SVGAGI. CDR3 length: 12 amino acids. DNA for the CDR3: TGTGCCAGCAGTTACACCACTAATGAAGCTTTCTTT. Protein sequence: CASSYTTNEAFF.

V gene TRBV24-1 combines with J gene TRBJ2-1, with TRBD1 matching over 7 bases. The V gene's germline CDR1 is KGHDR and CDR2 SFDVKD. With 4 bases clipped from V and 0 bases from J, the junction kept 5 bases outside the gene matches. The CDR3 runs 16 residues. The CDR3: CATSETGSSSYNEQFF. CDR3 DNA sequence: TGTGCCACCAGTGAGACAGGGTCAAGCTCCTACAATGAGCAGTTCTTC.

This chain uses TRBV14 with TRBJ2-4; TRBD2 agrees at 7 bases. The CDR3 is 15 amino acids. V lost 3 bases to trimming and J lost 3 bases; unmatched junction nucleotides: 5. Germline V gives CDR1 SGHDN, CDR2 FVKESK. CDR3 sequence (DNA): TGTGCCAGCAGCCAGACCGCGGGAGTCAAAAACATTCAGTACTTC. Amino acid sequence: CASSQTAGVKNIQYF.

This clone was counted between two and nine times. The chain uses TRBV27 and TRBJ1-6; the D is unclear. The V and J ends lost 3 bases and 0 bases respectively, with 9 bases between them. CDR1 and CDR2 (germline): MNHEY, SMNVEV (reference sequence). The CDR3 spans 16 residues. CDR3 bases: TGTGCCAGCAGTTTTCGCGCGAGCTCCTATAATTCACCCCTCCACTTT. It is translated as CASSFRASSYNSPLHF.

The DNA of the CDR3 is TGTGCCACCAGCAGAGCTAGCGGGACACGCAATGAGCAGTTCTTC. Protein: CATSRASGTRNEQFF. The chain recombines TRBV15 with TRBJ2-1, with 9 bases that match TRBD2. Germline CDR1 is LNHNV and CDR2 is YYDKDF (reference sequence). CDR3 length equals 15 residues. The V gene end was trimmed by 1 base and the J gene end by 6 bases; junction bases not matched to a gene: 4. Using reference TRBV15 and TRBJ2-1 for the parts outside the CDR3, the full variable domain is DAMVIQNPRYQVTQFGKPVTLSCSQTLNHNVMYWYQQKSSQAPKLLFHYYDKDFNNEADTPDNFQSRRPNTSFCFLDIRSPGLGDTAMYLCATSRASGTRNEQFFGPGTRLTVL.

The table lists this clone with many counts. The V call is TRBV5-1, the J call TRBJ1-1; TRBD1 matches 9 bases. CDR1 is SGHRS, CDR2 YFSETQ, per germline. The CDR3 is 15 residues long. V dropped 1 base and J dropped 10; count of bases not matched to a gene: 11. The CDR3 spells CASSLIQGARLGAFF. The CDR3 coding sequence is TGCGCCAGCAGCTTGATACAGGGGGCGCGTCTCGGAGCTTTCTTT.

The DNA for the CDR3 is TGCGCCAGCAGACTAGCGGGAGAGTATAATGAGCAGTTCTTC. This gives the protein CASRLAGEYNEQFF. V gene TRBV10-2 combines with J gene TRBJ2-1; TRBD2 agrees at 11 bases. CDR3 length: 14 amino acids. The V segment lost 6 bases and the J segment 7 bases; nucleotides outside the gene matches: 5. The germline gives CDR1 WSHSY, CDR2 SAAADI.

CDR3 in DNA: TGTGCCAGCAGCTTACTCCTAGCGGGATTATCCTACAATGAGCAGTTCTTC. This gives the protein CASSLLLAGLSYNEQFF. The rearrangement links TRBV7-2 to TRBJ2-1; 9 bases are a match to TRBD2. The trim removed 2 bases at V and 1 base at J, leaving 6 bases unmatched. The CDR3 has 17 residues. In germline, CDR1 is SGHTA, CDR2 FQGNSA.

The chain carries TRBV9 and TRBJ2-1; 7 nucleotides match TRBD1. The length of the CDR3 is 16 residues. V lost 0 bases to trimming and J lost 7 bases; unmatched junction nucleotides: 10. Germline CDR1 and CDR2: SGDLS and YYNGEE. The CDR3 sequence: CASSVGPSTGLNEQFF. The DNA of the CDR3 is TGTGCCAGCAGCGTAGGCCCCTCGACAGGGTTAAATGAGCAGTTCTTC.

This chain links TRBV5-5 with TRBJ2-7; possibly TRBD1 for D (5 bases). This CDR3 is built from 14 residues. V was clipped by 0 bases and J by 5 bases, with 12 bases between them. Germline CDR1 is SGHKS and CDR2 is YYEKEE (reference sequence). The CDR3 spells CASSLAPGPNEQYF. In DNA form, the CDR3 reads TGTGCCAGCAGCTTGGCGCCAGGGCCCAACGAGCAGTACTTC.

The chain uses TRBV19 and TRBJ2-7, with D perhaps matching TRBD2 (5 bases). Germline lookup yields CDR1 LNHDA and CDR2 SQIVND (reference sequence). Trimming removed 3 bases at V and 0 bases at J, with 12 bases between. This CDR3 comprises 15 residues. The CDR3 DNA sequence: TGTGCCAGTAGTATCTTCAGCGGTAGCTCCTACGAGCAGTACTTC. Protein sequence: CASSIFSGSSYEQYF.

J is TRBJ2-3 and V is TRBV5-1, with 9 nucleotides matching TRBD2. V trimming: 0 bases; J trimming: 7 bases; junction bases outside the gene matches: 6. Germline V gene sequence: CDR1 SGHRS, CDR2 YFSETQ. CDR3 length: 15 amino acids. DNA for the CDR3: TGCGCCAGCAGCTTGGTGACTAGCGGTATACATACGCAGTATTTT. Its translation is CASSLVTSGIHTQYF.

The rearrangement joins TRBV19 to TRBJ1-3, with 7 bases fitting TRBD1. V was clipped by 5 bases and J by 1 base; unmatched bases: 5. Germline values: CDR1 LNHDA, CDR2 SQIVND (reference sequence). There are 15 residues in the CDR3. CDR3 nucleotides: TGTGCCAGTAGTCGGACAGGCATATCTGGAAACACCATATATTTT. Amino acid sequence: CASSRTGISGNTIYF.

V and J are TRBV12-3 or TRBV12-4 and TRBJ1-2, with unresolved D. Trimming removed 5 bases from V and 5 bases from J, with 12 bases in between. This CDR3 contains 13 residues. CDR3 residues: CASSRFGGYGYTF. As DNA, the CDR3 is TGTGCCAGCAGTAGGTTCGGAGGATATGGCTACACCTTC.

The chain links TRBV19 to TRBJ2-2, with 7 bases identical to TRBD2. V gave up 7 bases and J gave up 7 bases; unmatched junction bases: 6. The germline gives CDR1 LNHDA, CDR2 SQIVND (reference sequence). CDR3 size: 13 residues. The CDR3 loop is CASTPSGGGELFF. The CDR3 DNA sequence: TGTGCCAGTACCCCTTCGGGGGGCGGGGAGCTGTTTTTT.

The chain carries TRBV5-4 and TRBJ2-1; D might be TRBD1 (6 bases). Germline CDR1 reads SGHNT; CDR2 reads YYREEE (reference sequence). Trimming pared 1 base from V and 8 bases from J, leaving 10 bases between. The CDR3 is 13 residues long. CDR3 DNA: TGTGCCAGCAGCTTGCCCAGGGGCGATGAGCAGTTCTTC. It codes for CASSLPRGDEQFF.